A single sample gave rise to the 14 T cell receptor beta chains below, sequenced in a study of cytomegalovirus exposure and HLA in healthy donors. The repertoire was sequenced with immunoSEQ multiplex PCR; TCRdb's copy has only in-frame clones and lacks some. This sample has approximately 160,000 clones, with about 90% found just once. Material: PBMCs. Source of these receptors: a woman aged 18 to 35 in good health and CMV-seropositive.

The rearrangement joins TRBV27 to TRBJ2-6, with a weak D call TRBD2 (5 bases). Deletions cut 6 bases from V and 4 bases from J, with 13 bases between. Germline V gene lookup returns CDR1 MNHEY and CDR2 SMNVEV (reference sequence). The CDR3 consists of 15 residues. This CDR3 reads CASSVNRRGANVLTF. The CDR3 bases are TGTGCCAGCAGCGTAAACCGGAGGGGGGCCAACGTCCTGACTTTC.

This clone was recorded only once. The V and J genes are TRBV2 and TRBJ2-3; 9 bases are a match to TRBD2. This CDR3 is built from 15 residues. The V gene's germline CDR1 is SNHLY and CDR2 FYNNEI. V shed 5 bases, J shed 2 bases, and the junction held 5 bases outside the gene matches. CDR3 DNA: TGTGCCAGCAGTCGACTAGCGGCGACCACAGATACGCAGTATTTT. Amino acid sequence: CASSRLAATTDTQYF.

This chain joins TRBV7-9 and TRBJ1-1, with D perhaps matching TRBD1 (5 bases). CDR1 SEHNR and CDR2 FQNEAQ come from the germline V gene (reference sequence). The V end was cut by 5 bases, the J end by 2 bases, with 12 bases between. The length of the CDR3 is 14 residues. The CDR3 DNA is TGTGCCAGCAGCGTAGGCGGGGCTAACACTGAAGCTTTCTTT. It yields the protein CASSVGGANTEAFF.

V is TRBV2 and J is TRBJ1-5, with 7 bases matching TRBD1. Unmatched junction bases numbered 8, after V lost 3 bases and J lost 6 bases. Germline V lookup: CDR1 SNHLY, CDR2 FYNNEI. The CDR3 contains 15 residues. Here the CDR3 reads CASSDRQGSGQPQHF. As DNA, the CDR3 is TGTGCCAGCAGTGATAGACAGGGTAGCGGTCAGCCCCAGCATTTT.

The chain joins TRBV10-2 to TRBJ1-2; D perhaps matches TRBD1 (6 bases). The germline V gene encodes CDR1 WSHSY and CDR2 SAAADI. Trimming removed 8 bases from V and 4 bases from J, with 11 bases in between. CDR3 length: 12 residues. CDR3 sequence reads: CASQDSSYGYTF. The CDR3 DNA is TGCGCCAGCCAGGACAGTTCCTATGGCTACACCTTC.

V is TRBV2 and J is TRBJ2-3; 13 nucleotides line up with TRBD2. V was pared by 5 bases and J by 1 base, with 6 bases of the junction left unmatched. Germline V gene sequence: CDR1 SNHLY, CDR2 FYNNEI. The CDR3 length is 17 residues. The CDR3 nucleotides read TGTGCCAGCAGTCCTCCCGGACTAGCGGGGGGCACAGATACGCAGTATTTT. This encodes CASSPPGLAGGTDTQYF.

The chain carries TRBV13 and TRBJ1-1; D is perhaps TRBD1 (5 bases). CDR1 PRHDT and CDR2 FYEKMQ come from the germline V gene (reference sequence). This CDR3 has 14 residues. V was clipped by 1 base and J by 2 bases, with 8 bases between them. The CDR3 spells CASSLEQANTEAFF. CDR3 in DNA: TGTGCCAGCAGCTTAGAACAGGCAAACACTGAAGCTTTCTTT.

The V gene is TRBV7-2, the J gene TRBJ1-4; possibly TRBD1 for D (5 bases). The CDR3 loop spans 15 amino acids. Germline CDR1 and CDR2: SGHTA and FQGNSA. The V gene lost 1 base and the J gene lost 6 bases, with 12 bases spanning the gap. CDR3 loop: CASSLVWGGDEKLFF. DNA for the CDR3: TGTGCCAGCAGCTTAGTATGGGGGGGAGATGAAAAACTGTTTTTT.

V usage is TRBV6-5 and J usage is TRBJ2-1; 7 bases are a match to TRBD2. This CDR3 region has 15 residues. V was pared by 6 bases and J by 0 bases, with 5 bases of the junction left unmatched. The germline gives CDR1 MNHEY, CDR2 SVGAGI. CDR3 sequence: CASSLGLVSYNEQFF. The CDR3 DNA is TGTGCCAGCAGCCTAGGACTAGTCTCCTACAATGAGCAGTTCTTC.

The chain couples TRBV9 to TRBJ2-1, with TRBD1 matching 8 bases. Trimming took 1 base from V and 6 from J; bases not matched to a gene: 12. From germline, CDR1 is SGDLS and CDR2 YYNGEE. CDR3 length: 17 amino acids. The CDR3, as DNA: TGTGCCAGCAGCGTAAGGGGGACAGGACAATTGGTCAATGAGCAGTTCTTC. It yields the protein CASSVRGTGQLVNEQFF.

The genes are TRBV29-1 and TRBJ2-3; D remains unclear. Trimming stripped 2 bases from V and 7 bases from J, with 4 bases between. The V gene's germline CDR1 is SQVTM and CDR2 ANQGSEA. The CDR3 loop spans 10 amino acids. In nucleotides, the CDR3 is TGCAGCGTTGAATACTATACGCAGTATTTT. It specifies CSVEYYTQYF.

The chain joins TRBV4-3 to TRBJ2-1, with a tentative D call TRBD2 (5 bases). Germline V gene lookup returns CDR1 LGHNA and CDR2 YSLEER. This CDR3 comprises 13 residues. V was shortened by 0 bases and J by 14 bases, with 14 bases between the two germline ends. The CDR3 here is CASSQDRPGRKFF. The CDR3 bases are TGCGCCAGCAGCCAAGATCGTCCGGGAAGAAAGTTCTTC.

V gene TRBV18 combines with J gene TRBJ2-1, with D tentatively TRBD2 (5 bases). The V gene's germline CDR1 is KGHSH and CDR2 LQKENI. The length of the CDR3 is 18 residues. Trimming removed 0 bases from V and 5 bases from J, with 20 bases in between. The CDR3 here is CASSPPGIPLSGNNEQFF. CDR3 bases: TGTGCCAGCTCACCACCAGGGATCCCGCTCTCGGGGAACAATGAGCAGTTCTTC.

This sequence joins TRBV4-3 and TRBJ2-5; 8 positions agree with TRBD1. The CDR3 length is 16 residues. Trimming removed 5 bases from V and 5 bases from J; junction bases left unmatched: 13. Germline CDR1 LGHNA, CDR2 YSLEER. As DNA, the CDR3 is TGCGCCAGCAGCTATCAAGTTGGACAGGGAAGGGAGACCCAGTACTTC. Translating it yields CASSYQVGQGRETQYF.